This entry lists 21 T cell receptor beta chains sequenced from one sample in a study of regulatory T cells in long-lasting Graves disease. The time point is: persistent/refractory GD, antithyroid drugs over 5 years with positive TRAb. Generation of the TCR library employed RNA extracted from PBMCs. The authors built TCR beta libraries using iRepertoire HTBI primers and Arm-PCR of CDR3 regions. TCRdb reprocessed the multiplex PCR reads via MiXCR and lists one record per CDR3 protein. The data contain about 460,000 distinct CDR3 sequences, around a fifth of them singletons. The sequenced sample was peripheral blood mononuclear cells (PBMCs), obtained when the disease was refractory, from a patient treated with antithyroid drugs. The receptors come from a female donor with Graves disease.

This clonotype has just a few counts. The V and J genes are TRBV5-1 and TRBJ1-1; D remains ambiguous. The germline CDR1 and CDR2 sequences are SGHRS and YFSETQ. V was shortened by 2 bases and J by 1 base, with 9 bases between the two germline ends. The CDR3 extends over 14 amino acids. The DNA for the CDR3 is TGCGCCAGCAGCTTACTGGGTTCGAACACTGAAGCTTTCTTT. It translates to CASSLLGSNTEAFF.

At least ten counts were recorded for this clonotype. This chain connects TRBV25-1 to TRBJ2-5; 8 positions agree with TRBD1. V shed 8 bases, J shed 5 bases, and the junction held 10 bases outside the gene matches. CDR1 is MGHDK and CDR2 is SYGVNS in the germline V gene. The CDR3 consists of 14 residues. The chain's CDR3 is CASQRAGGLETQYF. CDR3 DNA sequence: TGTGCCAGCCAAAGGGCAGGGGGCTTGGAGACCCAGTACTTC.

This clonotype was seen only a few times. Possible read error: a much larger clone is one base away. The gene calls are TRBV12-3 or TRBV12-4 and TRBJ1-5; 7 nucleotides agree with TRBD1. CDR3 length equals 15 residues. The V and J ends lost 3 bases and 5 bases, in that order; junction bases with no gene match: 7. CDR3 loop: CASSFQGQSDQPQHF. The CDR3 DNA follows: TGTGCCAGCAGTTTCCAGGGACAGAGCGATCAGCCCCAGCATTTT.

This clonotype was seen only a few times. The chain uses TRBV5-1 and TRBJ2-7; TRBD1 might be the D (5 bases). Trimming stripped 0 bases from V and 4 bases from J, with 8 bases between. Germline V gene sequence: CDR1 SGHRS, CDR2 YFSETQ. CDR3 size: 13 residues. The CDR3 DNA reads TGCGCCAGCAGCTTGGCCCGACAGTACGAGCAGTACTTC. This gives the protein CASSLARQYEQYF.

This clonotype was seen ten or more times. The chain links TRBV7-9 to TRBJ2-7, with TRBD1 as a possible D gene (5 bases). V lost 3 bases to trimming and J lost 3 bases, with 9 bases between them. Germline CDR1 is SEHNR and CDR2 is FQNEAQ (reference sequence). This CDR3 has 13 residues. The CDR3 sequence: CASSFQGLYEQYF. Here the CDR3 DNA reads TGTGCCAGCAGCTTTCAGGGTCTCTACGAGCAGTACTTC. Filled out from reference TRBV7-9 and TRBJ2-7, the complete variable domain reads DTGVSQNPRHKITKRGQNVTFRCDPISEHNRLYWYRQTLGQGPEFLTYFQNEAQLEKSRLLSDRFSAERPKGSFSTLEIQRTEQGDSAMYLCASSFQGLYEQYFGPGTRLTVT.

This clonotype was observed a handful of times. This chain uses TRBV27 with TRBJ2-2; D call uncertain. The CDR3 extends over 14 amino acids. Germline values: CDR1 MNHEY, CDR2 SMNVEV (reference sequence). Trimming stripped 4 bases from V and 2 bases from J, with 8 bases between. The CDR3 spells CASSSYPNTGELFF. The DNA for the CDR3 is TGTGCCAGCAGTTCCTACCCCAACACCGGGGAGCTGTTTTTT.

CDR3 sequence (DNA): TGTGCCAGCAGTTTAAAGGGGGCAGGCTACACCTTC. This encodes CASSLKGAGYTF. The chain couples TRBV12-3 or TRBV12-4 to TRBJ1-2, with 7 bases matching TRBD1. This CDR3 has 12 residues. After removal of 2 bases from V and 8 bases from J, the junction contained 2 bases not matched to a gene.

This clonotype was found a few times. Being one base from a much bigger clone, this may be a read error. This rearrangement joins TRBV6-1 to TRBJ2-7; D not certain. The germline V gene has CDR1 MNHNS and CDR2 SASEGT. This CDR3 contains 11 residues. Trimming stripped 7 bases from V and 1 base from J, with 5 bases between. The chain's CDR3 is CASTQSYEQYF. CDR3 sequence (DNA): TGTGCCAGCACCCAGTCCTACGAGCAGTACTTC.

This clonotype was recorded many times. V usage is TRBV28 and J usage is TRBJ2-3; 9 bases fit TRBD1. CDR3 size: 17 residues. The V gene end was trimmed by 2 bases and the J gene end by 7 bases; junction bases not matched to a gene: 13. Germline values: CDR1 MDHEN, CDR2 SYDVKM. CDR3 region: CASSLAQQGAFAYTQYF. The CDR3 nucleotides read TGTGCCAGCAGTTTAGCGCAACAGGGGGCCTTCGCTTATACGCAGTATTTT. The full variable domain, rest sourced from reference TRBV28 and TRBJ2-3, is DVKVTQSSRYLVKRTGEKVFLECVQDMDHENMFWYRQDPGLGLRLIYFSYDVKMKEKGDIPEGYSVSREKKERFSLILESASTNQTSMYLCASSLAQQGAFAYTQYFGPGTRLTVL.

This clonotype was seen a handful of times. The rearrangement joins TRBV7-9 to TRBJ2-7; 7 nucleotides line up with TRBD1. Losses at the gene ends were 1 base for V and 0 bases for J; bases not matched to a gene: 6. Germline V gene lookup returns CDR1 SEHNR and CDR2 FQNEAQ (reference sequence). This CDR3 has 16 amino acids. The CDR3 reads CASSLGLWDSSYEQYF. In nucleotides, the CDR3 is TGTGCCAGCAGCTTAGGGTTGTGGGACAGCTCCTACGAGCAGTACTTC.

Many counts were recorded for this clonotype. The chain has TRBV29-1 and TRBJ2-7, with D hard to call. V was cut by 4 bases and J by 0 bases, with 13 bases left in between. This CDR3 is built from 14 residues. Germline CDR1 SQVTM, CDR2 ANQGSEA. The CDR3: CSVVRDSSSYEQYF. CDR3 bases: TGCAGCGTTGTACGTGACTCAAGCTCCTACGAGCAGTACTTC.

This clonotype was observed at least ten times. V and J are TRBV5-1 and TRBJ1-4, with 7 bases aligning to TRBD1. The CDR3 is made up of 16 amino acids. CDR1 SGHRS and CDR2 YFSETQ come from the germline V gene. Trimming cost V 4 bases and J 14 bases; bases outside gene matches: 20. CDR3 residues: CASSRRQGPLTDELFF. The CDR3 nucleotides read TGCGCCAGCAGCCGCAGACAGGGCCCCCTCACGGATGAGCTGTTTTTT. Full variable domain (rest looked up from reference TRBV5-1 and TRBJ1-4): KAGVTQTPRYLIKTRGQQVTLSCSPISGHRSVSWYQQTPGQGLQFLFEYFSETQRNKGNFPGRFSGRQFSNSRSEMNVSTLELGDSALYLCASSRRQGPLTDELFFGSGTQLSVL.

This clonotype occurred many times. The V and J genes are TRBV6-2 or TRBV6-3 and TRBJ2-7; 13 bases align to TRBD2. CDR1 MNHEY and CDR2 SVGEGT come from the germline V gene. CDR3 size: 15 residues. The J segment lost 5 bases and the V segment lost 6 bases, leaving 7 bases of the junction unmatched. The CDR3 nucleotides read TGTGCCAGCAGGCCGGGACTAGCGGGGCTCCACGAGCAGTACTTC. It encodes CASRPGLAGLHEQYF.

This clonotype was seen many times. V gene TRBV24-1 combines with J gene TRBJ2-7; D is possibly TRBD1 or TRBD2 (5 bases each). CDR1 and CDR2 from the germline V gene are KGHDR and SFDVKD. This CDR3 comprises 13 residues. V was pared by 9 bases and J by 1 base, with 12 bases between. The CDR3 DNA sequence: TGTGCCACCTCCGGGACCAATTCCTACGAGCAGTACTTC. Translation gives CATSGTNSYEQYF.

This clonotype appeared a few times. The chain combines TRBV9 with TRBJ1-1, with D perhaps TRBD1 (5 bases). CDR1 and CDR2 (germline): SGDLS, YYNGEE. V lost 1 base, J lost 0 bases, and 10 bases lay in between. This CDR3 is built from 15 residues. CDR3 residues: CASSVNADMNTEAFF. In nucleotides, the CDR3 is TGTGCCAGCAGCGTAAATGCGGACATGAACACTGAAGCTTTCTTT.

This clonotype was counted between two and nine times. The V call is TRBV28, the J call TRBJ2-3; D is unresolved. V shed 8 bases and J shed 3 bases, with 21 bases lying between them. This CDR3 contains 16 residues. Germline values: CDR1 MDHEN, CDR2 SYDVKM. For the CDR3, the DNA is TGTGCCAGCTCTCGCCCCGGTTTCGCCCCGACAGATACGCAGTATTTT. As protein: CASSRPGFAPTDTQYF.

A few counts support this clonotype. V is TRBV19 and J is TRBJ1-5; no clear D gene. The CDR3 loop spans 13 amino acids. V was shortened by 5 bases and J by 3 bases, with 8 bases between the two germline ends. Germline lookup yields CDR1 LNHDA and CDR2 SQIVND (reference sequence). The CDR3 region has the DNA TGTGCCAGTAGTCCCGCTGCCAATCAGCCCCAGCATTTT. This encodes CASSPAANQPQHF. Using reference TRBV19 and TRBJ1-5 for the parts outside the CDR3, the full variable domain is DGGITQSPKYLFRKEGQNVTLSCEQNLNHDAMYWYRQDPGQGLRLIYYSQIVNDFQKGDIAEGYSVSREKKESFPLTVTSAQKNPTAFYLCASSPAANQPQHFGDGTRLSIL.

This clonotype was detected many times. The J gene is TRBJ1-5, the V gene TRBV2; no definite D call. Trimming removed 6 bases at V and 0 bases at J, with 21 bases between. Per germline, CDR1 SNHLY and CDR2 FYNNEI. The CDR3 is 18 residues long. CDR3 in DNA: TGTGCCAGCAGGGGCGGTGGGTACCAAACCCTTAGCAATCAGCCCCAGCATTTT. The encoded protein is CASRGGGYQTLSNQPQHF.

On this clonotype itself: Because it lacks the conserved phenylalanine or tryptophan at the end, this CDR3 is likely a read error. The rearrangement links TRBV6-1 to TRBJ1-4; TRBD1 aligns across 11 bases. CDR1 and CDR2 from the germline V gene are MNHNS and SASEGT. The CDR3 runs to 14 residues. V was pared by 6 bases and J by 10 bases, with 7 bases of the junction left unmatched. Here the CDR3 DNA reads TGTGCCAGCAGCTGGACAGGGGGCGCGGGAAAACTGTTTTCT. It yields the protein CASSWTGGAGKLFS.

As regards this clonotype: A much larger clone lies a single base off, so this may be a read error. The chain joins TRBV6-5 to TRBJ2-5; TRBD1 might be the D (7 bases). Germline CDR1 reads MNHEY; CDR2 reads SVGAGI. CDR3 size: 13 residues. The CDR3 DNA follows: TGTGCCAGCAGTTTCAGCAGGGGGGAGATCCAGTACTTC. Its translation is CASSFSRGEIQYF.

In this sample, this clonotype turned up a few times. The chain carries TRBV4-1 and TRBJ1-1; 12 nucleotides align to TRBD1. The CDR3 totals 18 residues. CDR1 is MGHRA, CDR2 YSYEKL, per germline. V trimming: 4 bases; J trimming: 4 bases; junction bases outside the gene matches: 13. CDR3 loop: CASSRIPGQGAGGTEAFF. In DNA, the CDR3 is TGCGCCAGCAGCCGAATACCGGGACAGGGGGCCGGGGGCACTGAAGCTTTCTTT.